A single TCR beta chain is shown here with its context. This entry belongs to a study of blood T cell repertoires in COVID-19. The ends were cut back, 5 bases at V and 5 bases at J, with 19 bases in the middle. This CDR3 contains 16 residues. Germline CDR1 and CDR2: SNHLY and FYNNEI. TCRdb keeps only in-frame clones here, not all; method: immunoSEQ multiplex PCR. The sample lists some 250,000 clones, more than 80% occurring once. The sequenced sample was peripheral blood. This clonotype originated in a man aged 30 to 39 who had recovered from COVID-19. V is TRBV2 and J is TRBJ1-5, with a weak D call TRBD1 (6 bases). The CDR3 spells CASSHNRDLRYQPQHF. DNA for the CDR3: TGTGCCAGCAGTCATAACAGGGATCTTAGGTATCAGCCCCAGCATTTT.